Below, 22 T cell receptor beta chains from the same sample are listed, as sequenced in a study of graft-versus-host responses after intestinal transplantation. Method: immunoSEQ multiplex PCR; TCRdb's copy keeps in-frame clones and lacks some. Altogether about 7,700 clones are present, about 97% being singletons, with the ten largest covering 0.24%. The starting material was PBMCs, obtained 23 days after intestinal transplant. The receptors were gathered from a human patient who received an intestinal transplant, so some T cells may come from the graft donor.

The gene calls are TRBV21-1 and TRBJ2-2. TRBV21-1 is listed as a pseudogene. The CDR3 runs to 18 residues. CDR3 loop: CASSTQTMGTAEAGELFF. For the CDR3, the DNA is TGTGCCAGCAGCACACAAACGATGGGGACGGCCGAGGCCGGGGAGCTGTTTTTT.

The chain employs TRBV27 and TRBJ1-2, with a weak D call TRBD1 (6 bases). The CDR3 is 14 amino acids. From germline, CDR1 is MNHEY and CDR2 SMNVEV (reference sequence). Trimming took off 5 bases at V and 3 bases at J, with 13 bases between the two ends. The CDR3 sequence: CASSKSTGHYGYTF. The CDR3 DNA is TGTGCCAGCAGTAAATCGACAGGCCACTATGGCTACACCTTC.

The chain links TRBV14 to TRBJ2-7; the match to TRBD2 covers 13 bases. The CDR3 loop spans 16 amino acids. V shed 4 bases and J 2 bases; nucleotides not matched to a gene: 5. CDR1 is SGHDN and CDR2 is FVKESK in the germline V gene. CDR3 amino acids: CASSLLTSGRTYEQYF. The CDR3 bases are TGTGCCAGCAGCCTACTGACTAGCGGGAGGACCTACGAGCAGTACTTC.

The chain combines TRBV21-1 with TRBJ2-2. TRBV21-1 is a pseudogene. The CDR3 is made up of 20 amino acids. DNA for the CDR3: TGTGCCAGCAGCAAACCTTTCAGGAGCCGAGAACGAAAACGGACCGGGGAGCTGTTTTTT. Amino acids: CASSKPFRSRERKRTGELFF.

This clone showed up just once. This chain uses TRBV5-8 with TRBJ1-1, with D hard to call. Trimming took 2 bases from V and 2 from J, leaving 13 bases between them. CDR1 and CDR2 (germline): SGHTS, YDEGEE. This CDR3 contains 15 residues. For the CDR3, the DNA is TGTGCCAGCAGCTTACAATCCCGGGTCAACACTGAAGCTTTCTTT. This gives the protein CASSLQSRVNTEAFF.

The chain links TRBV7-3 to TRBJ2-5; the D call may be TRBD1 or TRBD2 (5 bases each). The CDR3 contains 21 residues. The V gene's germline CDR1 is SGHTA and CDR2 FQGTGA. The V and J ends lost 0 bases and 2 bases respectively, with 28 bases between them. CDR3 sequence (DNA): TGTGCCAGCAGCTTAACTCTGTTAGTTCGTAGAGGGGAGATTCCTCAAGAGACCCAGTACTTC. It codes for CASSLTLLVRRGEIPQETQYF. The complete variable domain, with remaining parts taken from reference TRBV7-3 and TRBJ2-5, reads GAGVSQTPSNKVTEKGKYVELRCDPISGHTALYWYRQSLGQGPEFLIYFQGTGAADDSGLPNDRFFAVRPEGSVSTLKIQRTERGDSAVYLCASSLTLLVRRGEIPQETQYFGPGTRLLVL.

This clone was counted once. The chain is built from TRBV27 and TRBJ2-1; 15 bases are a match to TRBD2. The CDR3 consists of 16 residues. Trimming took 8 bases from V and 5 from J; bases not matched to a gene: 7. Germline V gives CDR1 MNHEY, CDR2 SMNVEV (reference sequence). The CDR3 nucleotides read TGTGCCAGCTCCTCAAGGACTAGCGGGAGGGACAATGAGCAGTTCTTC. It yields the protein CASSSRTSGRDNEQFF.

The chain couples TRBV9 to TRBJ1-1; tentatively, D is TRBD1 (5 bases). Trimming cost V 4 bases and J 0 bases, with 13 bases left between them. Germline CDR1 reads SGDLS; CDR2 reads YYNGEE. This CDR3 has 15 amino acids. DNA of the CDR3: TGTGCCAGCAGCCAGAGGGGAGCGGTGAACACTGAAGCTTTCTTT. It is translated as CASSQRGAVNTEAFF.

The chain employs TRBV7-8 and TRBJ2-2; 8 bases map to TRBD2. CDR3 length: 15 amino acids. CDR1 is SGHVS and CDR2 is FQNEAQ in the germline V gene. V lost 5 bases and J lost 6; bases outside the gene matches: 8. This CDR3 is CASSPAGTSSGELFF. DNA of the CDR3: TGTGCCAGCAGCCCCGCCGGGACTAGTTCCGGGGAGCTGTTTTTT.

The J gene is TRBJ2-1, the V gene TRBV9; D perhaps matches TRBD1 (5 bases). The CDR3 has 17 residues. Between the trimmed V and J ends, which lost 4 bases and 0 bases, there was a span of 17 bases. Germline V lookup: CDR1 SGDLS, CDR2 YYNGEE. CDR3 sequence (DNA): TGTGCCAGCAGCCCAGGGCCGATCAAGAGCTCCTACAATGAGCAGTTCTTC. This encodes CASSPGPIKSSYNEQFF.

V is TRBV19 and J is TRBJ1-1; no definite D call. CDR1 is LNHDA, CDR2 SQIVND, per germline (reference sequence). The length of the CDR3 is 13 residues. The V end was cut by 8 bases, the J end by 6 bases, with 16 bases between. The CDR3 here is CASATPTGSEAFF. The CDR3 bases are TGTGCCAGTGCTACTCCAACCGGGTCTGAAGCTTTCTTT.

The CDR3 bases are TGTGCCAGCAGCGTTAGCGGAAGCACAGATACGCAGTATTTT. Its protein is CASSVSGSTDTQYF. The V call is TRBV9, the J call TRBJ2-3; perhaps TRBD2 as D (6 bases). Germline V lookup: CDR1 SGDLS, CDR2 YYNGEE. CDR3 length: 14 amino acids. V lost 2 bases to trimming and J lost 0 bases, with 7 bases between them. Filled out from reference TRBV9 and TRBJ2-3, the complete variable domain reads DSGVTQTPKHLITATGQRVTLRCSPRSGDLSVYWYQQSLDQGLQFLIQYYNGEERAKGNILERFSAQQFPDLHSELNLSSLELGDSALYFCASSVSGSTDTQYFGPGTRLTVL.

CDR3 loop: CASTSGLAAREQYF. CDR3 bases: TGTGCCAGCACTTCGGGACTAGCAGCAAGGGAGCAGTACTTC. The chain couples TRBV2 to TRBJ2-7; 9 positions match TRBD2. The CDR3 runs to 14 residues. Germline V gives CDR1 SNHLY, CDR2 FYNNEI. V lost 7 bases and J lost 7; bases outside the gene matches: 11.

This rearrangement joins TRBV5-1 to TRBJ2-5; D may match TRBD1 or TRBD2 (5 bases each). The CDR3 is 17 residues long. Trimming shortened V by 4 bases and J by 5 bases, and 24 bases separated the two germline ends. In germline, CDR1 is SGHRS, CDR2 YFSETQ. The CDR3 here is CASSAAIGTAVGETQYF. The CDR3 DNA sequence: TGCGCCAGCAGCGCCGCGATTGGGACCGCCGTCGGGGAGACCCAGTACTTC.

This chain links TRBV27 with TRBJ2-2; 7 nucleotides align to TRBD2. The V segment lost 7 bases and the J segment 4 bases; nucleotides outside the gene matches: 3. This CDR3 contains 13 residues. CDR1 is MNHEY and CDR2 is SMNVEV in the germline V gene (reference sequence). The CDR3 loop is CASMGGSTGELFF. The CDR3 DNA reads TGTGCCAGCATGGGCGGGAGCACCGGGGAGCTGTTTTTT.

In DNA form, the CDR3 reads TGTGCCAGCAGCTCTTTTGGAGCGGGACCCACAGATACGCAGTATTTT. As protein: CASSSFGAGPTDTQYF. This chain links TRBV7-3 with TRBJ2-3; 7 bases map to TRBD2. CDR1 SGHTA and CDR2 FQGTGA come from the germline V gene. The CDR3 has 16 residues. V was clipped by 4 bases and J by 2 bases; unmatched bases: 9.

The J gene is TRBJ1-5, the V gene TRBV6-1; D is unresolved. The V gene's germline CDR1 is MNHNS and CDR2 SASEGT. V lost 6 bases to trimming and J lost 9 bases, with 15 bases between them. This CDR3 is 13 amino acids long. CDR3 DNA: TGTGCCAGCAGCGAGACAAGCGTGGGGCCCCAGCATTTT. This encodes CASSETSVGPQHF.

This chain uses TRBV21-1 with TRBJ2-7; the table's D call, TRBD2, has no DNA check behind it. TRBV21-1 is marked as a pseudogene. CDR3 length: 17 residues. The CDR3 sequence: CASSFRPLAGNLYEQYF. For the CDR3, the DNA is TGTGCCAGCAGCTTCCGTCCCCTAGCGGGCAACCTCTACGAGCAGTACTTC.

This clone has only one observation. The chain is built from TRBV15 and TRBJ2-2; a weak D match, TRBD1 (6 bases). Germline CDR1 reads LNHNV; CDR2 reads YYDKDF (reference sequence). The ends were cut back, 5 bases at V and 6 bases at J, with 13 bases in the middle. The CDR3 covers 14 residues. The CDR3 here is CATSLRTAPGELFF. The CDR3 DNA follows: TGTGCCACCAGCCTAAGGACAGCGCCCGGGGAGCTGTTTTTT.

V usage is TRBV14 and J usage is TRBJ2-5, with D tentatively TRBD2 (5 bases). Trimming took 0 bases from V and 5 from J, leaving 13 bases between them. The germline gives CDR1 SGHDN, CDR2 FVKESK. The CDR3 has 15 residues. CDR3 coding DNA: TGTGCCAGCAGCCAAGATATAGGAGGTCGGGAGACCCAGTACTTC. Its protein product is CASSQDIGGRETQYF.

This clone occurred once. The chain couples TRBV11-2 to TRBJ2-3; 7 bases line up with TRBD1. The CDR3 loop spans 15 amino acids. The V segment lost 2 bases and the J segment 5 bases; nucleotides outside the gene matches: 7. Per germline, CDR1 SGHAT and CDR2 FQNNGV. CDR3 sequence: CASSLRDRYLDTQYF. The CDR3 DNA is TGTGCCAGCAGCTTAAGGGACAGATATTTAGATACGCAGTATTTT.

V and J are TRBV11-1 and TRBJ2-7; 10 bases are a match to TRBD2. Germline assignment: CDR1 SGHAT and CDR2 FQDESV (reference sequence). The ends lost 5 bases at V and 4 bases at J; junction bases unmatched: 11. The CDR3 contains 16 residues. CDR3 nucleotide sequence: TGTGCCAGCAGCGCACGGAGGGGACTAGCGAGTTACGAGCAGTACTTC. Translated, it gives CASSARRGLASYEQYF.